This T cell receptor beta chain emerged from a study of blood T cell repertoires in COVID-19. At the level of the study: Samples taken during acute and convalescent COVID-19 were collected in the United States, Italy and Spain. Sample material is recorded as cDNA or gDNA derived from T cells, B-cell-depleted T cells, or PBMCs.

V was shortened by 3 bases and J by 8 bases, with 19 bases between the two germline ends. Germline values: CDR1 SEHNR, CDR2 FQNEAQ (reference sequence). This CDR3 is 16 amino acids long. In the original workflow: Amplification from reference gene primers served as the basis for estimated nucleated cell counts. Assay: immunoSEQ multiplex PCR; the TCRdb copy retains only in-frame clones and omits some. The V and J calls and clone size are taken from that table; D and trimming were inferred from the DNA. The table shows 80,000 to 95,000 clones, with roughly 79% occurring only once. The sequencing sample was made of peripheral blood. The sequence came from a woman over 75 with acute or convalescent COVID-19. V usage is TRBV7-9 and J usage is TRBJ1-4, with a possible D match to TRBD1 (5 bases). The CDR3 DNA sequence: TGTGCCAGCAGCTTTTCCGGCGGGGCCCTTGGGGAAAAACTGTTTTTT. Amino acid sequence: CASSFSGGALGEKLFF.